One sample yielded the 15 T cell receptor beta chains listed below, sequenced in a study of T cell clonotyping in hematopoietic cell transplantation (dated by TCRdb to the early 2020s). Library preparation used the immunoSEQ multiplex PCR assay. TCRdb holds this immuneACCESS table with in-frame rearrangements only. Some clones are missing; in checked studies, unresolved V genes explain under half, and the rest has no known cause. For this sample the table gives 20,000 or so clones, of which 65% to 80% were detected only once. Roughly 15% of the sample belongs to the ten largest clones. Sequenced material: peripheral blood mononuclear cells. The origin of the receptors is a man aged 55 to 70 in good health. Some clones in this sample may be carry-over from other donors' samples.

V usage is TRBV28 and J usage is TRBJ1-2; D remains ambiguous. The CDR3 covers 11 residues. Looked up from germline, CDR1 is MDHEN and CDR2 is SYDVKM. V was trimmed by 5 bases and J by 2 bases, leaving 3 bases between them. Here the CDR3 DNA reads TGTGCCAGCAGTCGAAACTATGGCTACACCTTC. This gives the protein CASSRNYGYTF.

The chain joins TRBV10-2 to TRBJ2-7; D remains unclear. The V end lost 2 bases, the J end lost 5 bases, and 4 bases lay between the germline ends. Germline loops: CDR1 WSHSY, CDR2 SAAADI. The CDR3 has 11 amino acids. CDR3 sequence: CASSERDEQYF. CDR3 coding DNA: TGCGCCAGCAGTGAGAGGGACGAGCAGTACTTC.

This clone was recorded only once. V is TRBV28 and J is TRBJ2-7; 9 nucleotides line up with TRBD1. Per germline, CDR1 MDHEN and CDR2 SYDVKM. Trimming removed 2 bases from V and 6 bases from J; junction bases left unmatched: 5. The CDR3 sequence is 14 residues long. The CDR3 DNA follows: TGTGCCAGCAGTTTAACAGGGGGCAGGTTCGAGCAGTACTTC. As protein: CASSLTGGRFEQYF.

V gene TRBV5-1 combines with J gene TRBJ2-3; 10 bases agree with TRBD1. Germline-derived CDR1 and CDR2 are SGHRS and YFSETQ. With V trimmed by 5 bases and J by 2 bases, 5 bases remained unmatched. The CDR3 loop spans 15 amino acids. Written as DNA, the CDR3 is TGCGCCAGCAGTTCCGGGACAGGGGACACAGATACGCAGTATTTT. Translated: CASSSGTGDTDTQYF.

In DNA form, the CDR3 reads TGTGCCAGCAGCTTAGCGGCAGGGGGAGAGGGCGAGCAGTACTTC. Its protein product is CASSLAAGGEGEQYF. The V and J genes are TRBV7-6 and TRBJ2-7; TRBD1 aligns across 7 bases. J lost 6 bases, V lost 0 bases, and 8 bases had no gene match. The CDR3 is 15 amino acids. Per germline, CDR1 SGHVS and CDR2 FNYEAQ.

This clone was recorded once. This chain links TRBV7-9 with TRBJ1-5; 9 nucleotides line up with TRBD1. The CDR3 sequence is 15 residues long. CDR1 is SEHNR, CDR2 FQNEAQ, per germline (reference sequence). Trimming at V came to 6 bases and at J to 7 bases, leaving 10 bases not matched to a gene. This CDR3 is CASRGGQGDFQPQHF. The CDR3 bases are TGTGCCAGCAGGGGGGGACAGGGTGATTTCCAGCCCCAGCATTTT. The full variable domain, with the rest looked up from reference TRBV7-9 and TRBJ1-5, is DTGVSQNPRHKITKRGQNVTFRCDPISEHNRLYWYRQTLGQGPEFLTYFQNEAQLEKSRLLSDRFSAERPKGSFSTLEIQRTEQGDSAMYLCASRGGQGDFQPQHFGDGTRLSIL.

This chain uses TRBV19 with TRBJ1-4; D perhaps matches TRBD1 (5 bases). Germline V lookup: CDR1 LNHDA, CDR2 SQIVND (reference sequence). The CDR3 extends over 14 amino acids. The V gene lost 7 bases and the J gene lost 4 bases, with 13 bases spanning the gap. CDR3 coding DNA: TGTGCCAGTAACCGGGGCGTAGGTAATGAAAAACTGTTTTTT. It specifies CASNRGVGNEKLFF.

The CDR3 nucleotides are TGCGCCAGCAGCTTGCAGGGAGACAGCACAGATACGCAGTATTTT. Encoded protein: CASSLQGDSTDTQYF. The chain links TRBV5-1 to TRBJ2-3, with D perhaps assigned TRBD1 or TRBD2 (5 bases each). The V and J ends lost 1 base and 0 bases respectively, with 9 bases between them. The CDR3 is 15 residues long. Looked up from germline, CDR1 is SGHRS and CDR2 is YFSETQ.

The chain has TRBV30 and TRBJ2-7, with 7 bases lining up with TRBD1. Per germline, CDR1 GTSNPN and CDR2 SVGIG (reference sequence). J was trimmed by 4 bases and V by 8 bases; bases with no gene match: 8. The CDR3 length is 12 residues. The CDR3 DNA reads as TGTGCCCACCGACAGGGTCCTTACGAGCAGTACTTC. It specifies CAHRQGPYEQYF.

The chain combines TRBV5-1 with TRBJ1-2; unclear D gene. The ends were cut back, 4 bases at V and 2 bases at J, with 12 bases in the middle. CDR3 length equals 14 residues. Looked up from germline, CDR1 is SGHRS and CDR2 is YFSETQ. The CDR3 protein is CASSGSGSNYGYTF. Here the CDR3 DNA reads TGCGCCAGCAGCGGCTCCGGCAGCAACTATGGCTACACCTTC. Drawing the rest from reference TRBV5-1 and TRBJ1-2, the complete variable domain is KAGVTQTPRYLIKTRGQQVTLSCSPISGHRSVSWYQQTPGQGLQFLFEYFSETQRNKGNFPGRFSGRQFSNSRSEMNVSTLELGDSALYLCASSGSGSNYGYTFGSGTRLTVV.

The chain combines TRBV6-5 with TRBJ2-1, with 14 nucleotides matching TRBD2. Per the germline V gene, CDR1 is MNHEY and CDR2 is SVGAGI. This CDR3 has 15 amino acids. With V trimmed by 7 bases and J by 6 bases, 5 bases remained unmatched. The CDR3, as DNA: TGTGCCAGCATCCGGACTAGCGGGGGGCGCAATGAGCAGTTCTTC. As protein: CASIRTSGGRNEQFF.

In DNA, the CDR3 is TGTGCCAGCAGCCCCTCAAGTGTAGGATTTTACGAGCAGTACTTC. This translates into CASSPSSVGFYEQYF. The J gene is TRBJ2-7, the V gene TRBV11-2; no clear D. The CDR3 sequence is 15 residues long. Germline V gene sequence: CDR1 SGHAT, CDR2 FQNNGV. The ends were cut back, 5 bases at V and 4 bases at J, with 18 bases in the middle.

The rearrangement links TRBV6-1 to TRBJ2-7, with 8 positions matching TRBD2. The junction had 1 base not matched to a gene; V was cut back by 1 base and J by 2 bases. CDR1 MNHNS and CDR2 SASEGT come from the germline V gene. The CDR3 length is 14 residues. The CDR3 nucleotides are TGTGCCAGCAGTGAAGGAGCGGGAGCCTACGAGCAGTACTTC. Translating gives CASSEGAGAYEQYF.

The J gene is TRBJ2-4, the V gene TRBV7-2, with TRBD1 matching over 8 bases. The CDR3 length is 12 residues. The germline CDR1 and CDR2 sequences are SGHTA and FQGNSA. After removal of 3 bases from V and 15 bases from J, the junction contained 7 bases not matched to a gene. The CDR3 nucleotides read TGTGCCAGCAGCTTGGACAGGGTGAGAAGGTACTTC. Its translation: CASSLDRVRRYF.

The chain carries TRBV5-4 and TRBJ1-2, with D unclear. CDR3 length equals 16 residues. Per the germline V gene, CDR1 is SGHNT and CDR2 is YYREEE (reference sequence). Trimming took 2 bases from V and 3 from J, leaving 17 bases between them. The CDR3: CASSFRRSLSYYGYTF. CDR3 nucleotides: TGTGCCAGCAGCTTTCGCCGGAGCCTAAGTTACTATGGCTACACCTTC.